The rows below give T cell receptor beta chains drawn from one sample of a study of blood T cells in healthy people across ages. In TCRdb, the 5' RACE reads were re-called with MiXCR into one record per CDR3 protein. This table holds about 1,400,000 distinct CDR3 sequences, roughly 40% found once. The sequenced material came from blood. The receptors derive from a woman younger than 35 in good health. The CDR3 runs from the conserved cysteine through the conserved F or W. Each record gives: clone size, D gene, V gene, J gene, CDR3 protein, CDR3 DNA. A D gene is named only where the DNA matches it firmly. Expanded clones are given a class, and other clones once, few, many or no size at all.

few	.	TRBV7-9	TRBJ2-7	CASSRAEKPYEQYF	TGTGCCAGCAGCCGCGCGGAGAAACCCTACGAGCAGTACTTC
.	.	TRBV28	TRBJ2-7	CASSFLYRATYEQYF	TGTGCCAGCAGTTTCCTGTACAGGGCGACCTACGAGCAGTACTTC
few	TRBD1	TRBV6-2/TRBV6-3	TRBJ1-2	CASRQGRYGYTF	TGTGCCAGCCGACAGGGGCGCTATGGCTACACCTTC
.	TRBD1	TRBV3-1	TRBJ1-2	CASGDRGYSGYTF	TGTGCCAGCGGGGACAGGGGGTATTCTGGCTACACCTTC
.	TRBD2	TRBV5-1	TRBJ2-5	CASSSWTSGGLYNEQYF	TGCGCCAGCAGCTCTTGGACTAGCGGGGGCCTCTACAATGAGCAGTACTTC
.	TRBD1	TRBV27	TRBJ1-4	CASSRPGGQGQKLFF	TGTGCCAGCAGCCGCCCGGGGGGACAGGGCCAAAAACTGTTTTTT
few	TRBD1	TRBV18	TRBJ1-2	CASSPRDRDNYGYTF	TGTGCCAGCTCACCTCGGGACAGGGATAACTATGGCTACACCTTC
.	TRBD2	TRBV12-3/TRBV12-4	TRBJ2-1	CASSARLAGGGEQFF	TGTGCCAGCAGTGCCCGACTAGCGGGGGGTGGTGAGCAGTTCTTC
.	.	TRBV11-2	TRBJ1-2	CASSSRPAGGNYGYTF	TGTGCCAGCAGCTCCCGCCCCGCGGGGGGCAACTATGGCTACACCTTC
few	TRBD1	TRBV2	TRBJ1-2	CASNLQGVDYGYTF	TGTGCCAGCAACCTACAGGGGGTTGACTATGGCTACACCTTC
.	TRBD1	TRBV5-1	TRBJ2-3	CASSLLTGEDTQYF	TGCGCCAGCAGCTTGTTAACAGGGGAAGATACGCAGTATTTT
.	.	TRBV18	TRBJ1-2	CASSPEIVRDYGYTF	TGTGCCAGCTCACCAGAAATCGTCAGAGACTATGGCTACACCTTC
many	.	TRBV5-1	TRBJ2-5	CASSLTGKETQYF	TGCGCCAGCAGCTTGACAGGGAAAGAGACCCAGTACTTC
.	TRBD2	TRBV5-1	TRBJ2-3	CASRVGGAGTDTQYF	TGCGCCAGCAGGGTCGGGGGGGCCGGGACAGATACGCAGTATTTT
few	.	TRBV7-9	TRBJ1-2	CASSLVGQTGYTF	TGTGCCAGCAGCTTAGTGGGGCAGACCGGCTACACCTTC
few	.	TRBV11-3	TRBJ2-3	CASSSSFGTTSTDTQYF	TGTGCCAGCAGCTCCTCTTTCGGGACGACTAGCACAGATACGCAGTATTTT
.	.	TRBV20-1	TRBJ1-1	CSATGGGKYTEAFF	TGCAGTGCTACCGGAGGGGGGAAATACACTGAAGCTTTCTTT
.	.	TRBV6-2/TRBV6-3	TRBJ2-7	CASSYSRVYEQYF	TGTGCCAGCAGTTATAGCCGGGTCTACGAGCAGTACTTC
many	TRBD2	TRBV29-1	TRBJ2-3	CSVNGDYRSTDTQYF	TGCAGCGTTAACGGGGACTACCGGAGCACAGATACGCAGTATTTT
.	.	TRBV20-1	TRBJ2-3	CSARDPSESTQYF	TGCAGTGCTAGAGACCCCTCAGAGAGTACGCAGTATTTT
few	.	TRBV6-1	TRBJ2-7	CASDAGRTYSYEQYF	TGTGCCAGCGATGCCGGGCGCACCTATTCCTACGAGCAGTACTTC
.	.	TRBV6-5	TRBJ1-5	CASSDSGRSSPQHF	TGTGCCAGCAGTGACTCGGGCAGGAGCTCGCCCCAGCATTTT
.	.	TRBV7-8	TRBJ2-7	CASSSTMTEPSSYEQYF	TGTGCCAGCAGCTCTACCATGACAGAGCCTAGCTCCTACGAGCAGTACTTC
.	TRBD1	TRBV2	TRBJ1-1	CASTMTGVTEAFF	TGTGCCAGCACTATGACAGGGGTTACTGAAGCTTTCTTT
few	TRBD2	TRBV10-3	TRBJ2-1	CAISELAGVYNEQFF	TGTGCCATCAGTGAGCTAGCGGGAGTGTACAATGAGCAGTTCTTC
.	.	TRBV21-1	TRBJ2-5	CASSHRAKRGPPETQYF	TGTGCCAGCAGCCACCGCGCAAAGCGGGGACCTCCAGAGACCCAGTACTTC
.	TRBD2	TRBV5-1	TRBJ2-7	CASMIGSGSYNEQYF	TGCGCCAGCATGATCGGTAGCGGGTCCTACAATGAGCAGTACTTC
once	.	TRBV11-2	TRBJ1-1	CASSLLGREAEAFF	TGTGCCAGCAGCCTTCTGGGCAGGGAGGCTGAAGCTTTCTTT
.	TRBD2	TRBV7-2	TRBJ2-5	CASSLVGGTSGSEQYF	TGTGCCAGCAGCTTAGTAGGCGGGACTAGCGGGAGTGAGCAGTACTTC
.	.	TRBV6-5	TRBJ2-4	CASSRGYSYVQYF	TGTGCCAGCAGTCGCGGGTATTCCTACGTGCAGTACTTC
.	TRBD1	TRBV29-1	TRBJ2-7	CSVASGTGSHEQYF	TGCAGCGTTGCCTCCGGGACAGGGAGCCACGAGCAGTACTTC
.	.	TRBV5-1	TRBJ2-5	CASSLVETTGQYF	TGCGCCAGCAGCTTGGTCGAGACCACTGGGCAGTACTTC
many	.	TRBV29-1	TRBJ2-7	CSVGEQGGYEQYF	TGCAGCGTTGGGGAACAGGGAGGCTACGAGCAGTACTTC
few	.	TRBV29-1	TRBJ2-4	CSGSKGTAKNIQYF	TGCAGCGGGAGCAAGGGCACGGCCAAAAACATTCAGTACTTC
.	.	TRBV6-5	TRBJ2-7	CASSYFSSLVGEQYF	TGTGCCAGCAGTTACTTCAGCTCTTTAGTCGGCGAGCAGTACTTC
.	TRBD2	TRBV11-2	TRBJ2-5	CASSLHKPSGRGEETQYF	TGTGCCAGCAGCTTACACAAGCCTAGCGGGAGGGGGGAAGAGACCCAGTACTTC
.	TRBD2	TRBV7-7	TRBJ2-1	CASSLGGLAPHNEQFF	TGTGCCAGCAGCTTAGGTGGACTAGCGCCACACAATGAGCAGTTCTTC
many	TRBD1	TRBV2	TRBJ2-1	CASSRDRGLNEQFF	TGTGCCAGCAGCCGGGACAGGGGGCTCAATGAGCAGTTCTTC
.	.	TRBV20-1	TRBJ2-3	CSAPTDLAPDTQYF	TGCAGTGCTCCTACCGACCTTGCCCCAGATACGCAGTATTTT
.	.	TRBV27	TRBJ2-1	CASSLSGVTDNEQFF	TGTGCCAGCAGTTTATCTGGGGTCACGGACAATGAGCAGTTCTTC
.	.	TRBV5-6	TRBJ1-1	CASSQPTGNTEAFF	TGTGCCAGCAGCCAACCTACAGGGAACACTGAAGCTTTCTTT
once	TRBD1	TRBV15	TRBJ1-2	CATGTTGGFGYGYTF	TGTGCCACCGGTACGACAGGGGGGTTTGGCTATGGCTACACCTTC
once	.	TRBV20-1	TRBJ1-1	CSARDPSDKYTEAFF	TGCAGTGCTAGAGATCCTTCAGACAAATACACTGAAGCTTTCTTT
.	.	TRBV20-1	TRBJ2-5	CSARAREGGETQYF	TGCAGTGCTAGAGCTAGAGAGGGGGGAGAGACCCAGTACTTC
many	.	TRBV2	TRBJ2-5	CASSGDFQETQYF	TGTGCCAGCAGTGGGGACTTCCAAGAGACCCAGTACTTC
few	TRBD1	TRBV25-1	TRBJ2-7	CASSEYMGQKSYEQYF	TGTGCCAGCAGTGAATATATGGGACAGAAATCCTACGAGCAGTACTTC
.	.	TRBV5-1	TRBJ2-5	CASSLGSGAQQETQYF	TGCGCCAGCAGCTTGGGCTCGGGAGCGCAACAAGAGACCCAGTACTTC
.	.	TRBV5-1	TRBJ2-1	CASSLSDGYNGQFF	TGCGCCAGCAGCTTGTCCGACGGATACAATGGGCAGTTCTTC
.	TRBD2	TRBV10-3	TRBJ2-5	CAISADQLAGQYF	TGTGCCATCAGTGCGGATCAACTAGCGGGGCAGTACTTC
.	.	TRBV2	TRBJ2-1	CASRSRLSYNEQFF	TGTGCCAGCAGGTCGAGACTATCCTACAATGAGCAGTTCTTC
.	.	TRBV12-3/TRBV12-4	TRBJ1-1	CASSGGDIRGTEAFF	TGTGCCAGCAGTGGTGGGGACATCCGGGGCACTGAAGCTTTCTTT
few	.	TRBV11-2	TRBJ2-1	CASSLGRRDEQFF	TGTGCCAGCAGCTTAGGCAGGCGGGATGAGCAGTTCTTC
once	TRBD2	TRBV20-1	TRBJ2-7	CSAGRGSGSSYEQYF	TGCAGTGCTGGTCGTGGTAGCGGGAGCTCCTACGAGCAGTACTTC
few	.	TRBV10-3	TRBJ2-5	CAISPEGGFFQGETQYF	TGTGCCATCTCCCCTGAAGGGGGATTTTTTCAGGGGGAGACCCAGTACTTC
.	.	TRBV4-1	TRBJ2-1	CASSLGSGAHYEQFF	TGCGCCAGCAGCCTTGGGAGCGGCGCCCACTACGAGCAGTTCTTC